This T cell receptor beta chain was sequenced in a study of blood T cells in healthy people across ages. Study findings and constraints: Compared with aged donors, long-lived donors showed fewer expanded clones, suggesting selection. Investigators viewed diversity estimates from one million T cells as underestimates, the study reported.

This CDR3 has 14 amino acids. V lost 0 bases, J lost 9 bases, and 12 bases lay in between. In germline, CDR1 is DFQATT, CDR2 SNEGSKA (reference sequence). Concerning this clonotype itself: What it binds is not known.

A second about 7 to 11 cycle PCR used barcoded and J-beta primers. TCRdb itself ran the 5' RACE reads through MiXCR, one entry per CDR3 protein. The sample has approximately 400,000 distinct CDR3 sequences; about 55% are singletons. The rearrangement joins TRBV20-1 to TRBJ1-6, with D possibly matching TRBD1 (5 bases). The sequencing input was blood. The sequence derives from a man in his fifties or sixties in good health. CDR3 coding DNA: TGCAGTGCTAGAGAGGGGGGAGTGAGTTCACCCCTCCACTTT. Translated: CSAREGGVSSPLHF.